Presented here are 5 T cell receptor beta chains from one specimen sequenced in a study of type 1 regulatory T cells (dated by TCRdb to the early 2020s). What the authors observed across the whole study: Tr1 cells showed a more restricted TCR repertoire than non-Tr1 cells, which the study interpreted as alloantigen-induced clonal expansion.

The antigens these receptors bind are not known. TCRdb records Illumina MiSeq as the sequencer. Using fastp trimming at Q25 and MiXCR clonotype assembly, TCRdb reanalyzed the public sequencing data and kept in-frame beta chains. Under each unique CDR3 protein, matching rows form one entry showing the most common genes and DNA. Present in this sample are about 71,000 distinct CDR3 sequences, less than 25% of which were seen just once. The top ten constitute 8.3% of the sample. The material sequenced was cultured type 1 regulatory T (Tr1) cells, either the whole culture or a sorted fraction (not recorded which). This specimen's cell subset or site label, interpreted: type 1 regulatory T cells sorted from the T-allo10 product. These receptors all stem from a human donor in good health.

The CDR3 DNA is TGTGCCAGCAGGGCTTCCCCCGCTAACTATGGCTACACCTTC. Its protein product is CASRASPANYGYTF. The chain uses TRBV12-3 or TRBV12-4 and TRBJ1-2; D is uncertain. V was clipped by 6 bases and J by 0 bases, with 11 bases between them. The CDR3 totals 14 residues.

This clonotype was seen many times. The chain joins TRBV5-1 to TRBJ2-7; possible D gene TRBD1, 5 bases. The germline V gene encodes CDR1 SGHRS and CDR2 YFSETQ. Deletions cut 4 bases from V and 2 bases from J, with 13 bases between. The CDR3 covers 14 residues. The CDR3 DNA is TGCGCCAGCAGCCCGATAGACAGAGCCTACGAGCAGTACTTC. Its protein product is CASSPIDRAYEQYF.

This clonotype occurred many times. This chain joins TRBV27 and TRBJ2-7; D is ambiguous. The V gene lost 3 bases and the J gene lost 3 bases, with 12 bases spanning the gap. Germline V gives CDR1 MNHEY, CDR2 SMNVEV (reference sequence). This CDR3 spans 14 amino acids. In DNA, the CDR3 is TGTGCCAGCAGTTTCATCCCCCTCGTCTACGAGCAGTACTTC. Its translation: CASSFIPLVYEQYF.

The chain joins TRBV20-1 to TRBJ1-2; D ambiguous. The CDR3 extends over 12 amino acids. CDR1 is DFQATT and CDR2 is SNEGSKA in the germline V gene (reference sequence). V shed 3 bases and J shed 8 bases, with 13 bases lying between them. CDR3 DNA sequence: TGCAGTGCTAGCCCCCACTGGCGGGGCTACACCTTC. The encoded protein is CSASPHWRGYTF.

This clonotype is labeled medium-sized. The chain joins TRBV18 to TRBJ2-2, with a weak D call TRBD2 (5 bases). This CDR3 has 14 amino acids. CDR1 KGHSH and CDR2 LQKENI come from the germline V gene. Trimming pared 2 bases from V and 5 bases from J, leaving 9 bases between. The CDR3 DNA reads as TGTGCCAGCTCACCAACCCGAGGGACCGGGGAGCTGTTTTTT. This translates into CASSPTRGTGELFF. Supplemented by reference TRBV18 and TRBJ2-2, the full variable domain reads NAGVMQNPRHLVRRRGQEARLRCSPMKGHSHVYWYRQLPEEGLKFMVYLQKENIIDESGMPKERFSAEFPKEGPSILRIQQVVRGDSAAYFCASSPTRGTGELFFGEGSRLTVL.